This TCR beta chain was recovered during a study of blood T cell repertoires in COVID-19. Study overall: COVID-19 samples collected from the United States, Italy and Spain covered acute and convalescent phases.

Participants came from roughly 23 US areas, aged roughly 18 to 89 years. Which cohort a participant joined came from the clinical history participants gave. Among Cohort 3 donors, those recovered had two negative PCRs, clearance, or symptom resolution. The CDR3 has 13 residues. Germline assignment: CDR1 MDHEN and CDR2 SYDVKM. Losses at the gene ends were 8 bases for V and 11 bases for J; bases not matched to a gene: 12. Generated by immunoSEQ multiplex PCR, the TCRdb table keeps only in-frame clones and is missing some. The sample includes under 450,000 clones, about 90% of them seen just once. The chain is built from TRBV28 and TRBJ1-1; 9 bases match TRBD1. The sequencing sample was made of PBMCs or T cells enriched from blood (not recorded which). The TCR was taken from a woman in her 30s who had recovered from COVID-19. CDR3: CASASPGQGGAFF. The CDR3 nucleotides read TGTGCCAGCGCAAGCCCGGGACAGGGAGGGGCTTTCTTT.